This is a list of T cell receptor beta chains from one sample in a study of CD8 T cells in ankylosing spondylitis. TCRdb independently ran MiXCR on the 5' RACE reads; one entry per CDR3 protein. The sample comprises over 700,000 distinct CDR3 sequences, around 17% of which are singletons, and roughly a fifth rests with the top ten. Sequenced sample: blood, either unsorted or a sorted T cell fraction (not recorded which). These TCRs come from a male donor with ankylosing spondylitis. The CDR3 runs from the conserved cysteine through the conserved F or W. The order of the fields is CDR3 protein, CDR3 DNA, clone size, V gene, J gene, D gene. D genes are given only for firm matches. The size entry is marked missing in some rows and otherwise reads once, few, many or a size class.

cdr3_aa: CASSKDSSEQYF
cdr3_nt: TGTGCCAGCAGCAAGGACAGTTCCGAGCAGTACTTC
clone_size: .
v_call: TRBV7-8
j_call: TRBJ2-7
d_call: .

cdr3_aa: CATGRDATNEKLFF
cdr3_nt: TGTGCCACGGGCAGGGACGCAACTAATGAAAAACTGTTTTTT
clone_size: .
v_call: TRBV24-1
j_call: TRBJ1-4
d_call: .

cdr3_aa: CASSDPPEGSDTQYF
cdr3_nt: TGTGCCAGCAGTGACCCGCCCGAGGGGAGTGATACGCAGTATTTT
clone_size: few
v_call: TRBV6-4
j_call: TRBJ2-3
d_call: .

cdr3_aa: CASSLTDRGGNEQFF
cdr3_nt: TGTGCCAGCAGCTTAACGGACAGGGGCGGCAATGAGCAGTTCTTC
clone_size: .
v_call: TRBV7-3
j_call: TRBJ2-1
d_call: TRBD1

cdr3_aa: CASTAAGYGYTF
cdr3_nt: TGTGCCAGCACCGCGGCGGGGTATGGCTACACCTTC
clone_size: .
v_call: TRBV12-3/TRBV12-4
j_call: TRBJ1-2
d_call: .

cdr3_aa: CATDGGKGEAFF
cdr3_nt: TGTGCCACCGACGGGGGGAAAGGTGAAGCTTTCTTT
clone_size: .
v_call: TRBV12-3/TRBV12-4
j_call: TRBJ1-1
d_call: .

cdr3_aa: CASSDAGAQTGELFF
cdr3_nt: TGTGCCAGCAGTGATGCGGGAGCGCAAACCGGGGAGCTGTTTTTT
clone_size: few
v_call: TRBV2
j_call: TRBJ2-2
d_call: TRBD2

cdr3_aa: CSAYGTGEVGGYGYTF
cdr3_nt: TGCAGTGCCTACGGGACAGGGGAAGTTGGGGGCTATGGCTACACCTTC
clone_size: few
v_call: TRBV20-1
j_call: TRBJ1-2
d_call: TRBD1

cdr3_aa: CASSQGAALAKNIQYF
cdr3_nt: TGCGCCAGCAGCCAAGGGGCAGCCCTAGCCAAAAACATTCAGTACTTC
clone_size: few
v_call: TRBV4-1
j_call: TRBJ2-4
d_call: .

cdr3_aa: CSALDRVSYEQYF
cdr3_nt: TGCAGTGCTTTAGACAGGGTGTCCTACGAGCAGTACTTC
clone_size: .
v_call: TRBV20-1
j_call: TRBJ2-7
d_call: TRBD1

cdr3_aa: CSARAANHQTQYF
cdr3_nt: TGCAGTGCTAGAGCAGCGAATCACCAGACCCAGTACTTC
clone_size: .
v_call: TRBV20-1
j_call: TRBJ2-5
d_call: .

cdr3_aa: CASSLIPGEFRNQPQHF
cdr3_nt: TGTGCCAGCAGTTTAATTCCAGGGGAGTTTCGCAATCAGCCCCAGCATTTT
clone_size: .
v_call: TRBV12-3/TRBV12-4
j_call: TRBJ1-5
d_call: .

cdr3_aa: CAISGGTSGRNEQFF
cdr3_nt: TGTGCCATCAGTGGAGGGACTAGCGGGAGAAATGAGCAGTTCTTC
clone_size: .
v_call: TRBV10-3
j_call: TRBJ2-1
d_call: TRBD2

cdr3_aa: CASSQDLGDRQIF
cdr3_nt: TGTGCCAGCAGCCAAGATCTCGGGGACAGGCAGATCTTC
clone_size: few
v_call: TRBV14
j_call: TRBJ2-1
d_call: TRBD1

cdr3_aa: CSVEGLAGDTQYF
cdr3_nt: TGCAGCGTTGAGGGACTAGCGGGAGATACGCAGTATTTT
clone_size: few
v_call: TRBV29-1
j_call: TRBJ2-3
d_call: TRBD2

cdr3_aa: CASSQGGLAGVYEQYF
cdr3_nt: TGCGCCAGCAGCCAAGGGGGACTAGCGGGGGTCTACGAGCAGTACTTC
clone_size: once
v_call: TRBV5-1
j_call: TRBJ2-7
d_call: TRBD2

cdr3_aa: CASSLTGDQETQYF
cdr3_nt: TGTGCCAGCAGTTTAACAGGGGATCAAGAGACCCAGTACTTC
clone_size: .
v_call: TRBV27
j_call: TRBJ2-5
d_call: TRBD1

cdr3_aa: CASSRGTRGRGGYTF
cdr3_nt: TGTGCCAGCAGCAGAGGAACCAGGGGGCGAGGGGGCTACACCTTC
clone_size: .
v_call: TRBV7-9
j_call: TRBJ1-2
d_call: TRBD1

cdr3_aa: CATSRDEESLDF
cdr3_nt: TGTGCCACCAGCAGAGATGAAGAGTCTCTCGACTTT
clone_size: .
v_call: TRBV15
j_call: TRBJ1-6
d_call: .

cdr3_aa: CASSSTGVVLQPQHF
cdr3_nt: TGTGCCAGCAGTTCGACAGGTGTAGTACTTCAGCCCCAGCATTTT
clone_size: many
v_call: TRBV27
j_call: TRBJ1-5
d_call: .

cdr3_aa: CASSFGRSSNYGYTF
cdr3_nt: TGTGCCAGCAGTTTTGGTAGGAGCTCTAACTATGGCTACACCTTC
clone_size: .
v_call: TRBV12-3/TRBV12-4
j_call: TRBJ1-2
d_call: .

cdr3_aa: CASSLAQGTSYEQYF
cdr3_nt: TGCGCCAGCAGCTTGGCCCAGGGGACCTCCTACGAGCAGTACTTC
clone_size: few
v_call: TRBV5-1
j_call: TRBJ2-7
d_call: .

cdr3_aa: CASSPKGDSYNEQFF
cdr3_nt: TGTGCCAGCAGCCCCAAGGGTGACTCCTACAATGAGCAGTTCTTC
clone_size: .
v_call: TRBV7-2
j_call: TRBJ2-1
d_call: .

cdr3_aa: CASSPAARATSEAETQYF
cdr3_nt: TGTGCCAGCAGCCCCGCTGCACGCGCGACTAGCGAGGCGGAGACCCAGTACTTC
clone_size: few
v_call: TRBV12-3/TRBV12-4
j_call: TRBJ2-5
d_call: TRBD2

cdr3_aa: CASSALDTVNQPQHF
cdr3_nt: TGTGCCAGCAGCGCTCTTGACACAGTCAATCAGCCCCAGCATTTT
clone_size: few
v_call: TRBV9
j_call: TRBJ1-5
d_call: .

cdr3_aa: CASSLIAPRYYNTEAFF
cdr3_nt: TGTGCCAGCAGTTTAATCGCTCCTCGATATTACAACACTGAAGCTTTCTTT
clone_size: few
v_call: TRBV27
j_call: TRBJ1-1
d_call: .

cdr3_aa: CASSIQLRGTDTQYF
cdr3_nt: TGTGCCAGCAGTATACAGCTGAGAGGGACAGATACGCAGTATTTT
clone_size: few
v_call: TRBV2
j_call: TRBJ2-3
d_call: .

cdr3_aa: CASSRSRFMNTEAFF
cdr3_nt: TGTGCCAGCAGCAGAAGCAGGTTTATGAACACTGAAGCTTTCTTT
clone_size: few
v_call: TRBV21-1
j_call: TRBJ1-1
d_call: .

cdr3_aa: CASSRRGVADTQYF
cdr3_nt: TGTGCCAGCAGCCGTCGGGGAGTGGCAGATACGCAGTATTTT
clone_size: few
v_call: TRBV4-2
j_call: TRBJ2-3
d_call: .

cdr3_aa: CSASYRSTDTQYF
cdr3_nt: TGCAGTGCTAGTTACAGGAGCACAGATACGCAGTATTTT
clone_size: .
v_call: TRBV20-1
j_call: TRBJ2-3
d_call: .

cdr3_aa: CASSGNIAGGTKHNEQFF
cdr3_nt: TGCGCCAGCAGCGGGAATATAGCGGGGGGCACGAAACACAATGAGCAGTTCTTC
clone_size: .
v_call: TRBV5-1
j_call: TRBJ2-1
d_call: TRBD2

cdr3_aa: CATSRVGQIDRYGYTF
cdr3_nt: TGTGCCACCAGCAGGGTCGGACAGATCGACCGGTATGGCTACACCTTC
clone_size: .
v_call: TRBV15
j_call: TRBJ1-2
d_call: .

cdr3_aa: CASSLTAGPQPQHF
cdr3_nt: TGTGCCAGCAGTTTGACGGCAGGGCCTCAGCCCCAGCATTTT
clone_size: .
v_call: TRBV12-3/TRBV12-4
j_call: TRBJ1-5
d_call: .

cdr3_aa: CASSLAIGEAPLYEQYF
cdr3_nt: TGTGCCAGCAGTTTAGCGATCGGGGAGGCCCCTCTTTACGAGCAGTACTTC
clone_size: few
v_call: TRBV12-3/TRBV12-4
j_call: TRBJ2-7
d_call: .

cdr3_aa: CASSENKDTEAFF
cdr3_nt: TGTGCCAGCAGTGAAAATAAGGACACTGAAGCTTTCTTT
clone_size: .
v_call: TRBV6-1
j_call: TRBJ1-1
d_call: .

cdr3_aa: CASSLGGRKTDTQYF
cdr3_nt: TGTGCCAGCAGTTTGGGGGGGAGGAAAACAGATACGCAGTATTTT
clone_size: many
v_call: TRBV2
j_call: TRBJ2-3
d_call: TRBD2

cdr3_aa: CASSLPRKGTDTQYF
cdr3_nt: TGTGCCAGCAGCCTTCCTAGAAAAGGCACAGATACGCAGTATTTT
clone_size: .
v_call: TRBV13
j_call: TRBJ2-3
d_call: .

cdr3_aa: CASSLRGVMVDEQYF
cdr3_nt: TGTGCCAGCAGTTTACGGGGGGTTATGGTCGACGAGCAGTACTTC
clone_size: few
v_call: TRBV27
j_call: TRBJ2-7
d_call: TRBD2

cdr3_aa: CSVGGRPIAKNIQYF
cdr3_nt: TGCAGCGTTGGAGGCAGACCCATAGCCAAAAACATTCAGTACTTC
clone_size: many
v_call: TRBV29-1
j_call: TRBJ2-4
d_call: .

cdr3_aa: CASRRTGGVAQYF
cdr3_nt: TGCGCCAGCAGGAGGACAGGGGGTGTTGCGCAGTACTTC
clone_size: .
v_call: TRBV5-1
j_call: TRBJ2-7
d_call: TRBD1

cdr3_aa: CASSQGDGGYTF
cdr3_nt: TGCGCCAGCAGCCAAGGGGACGGTGGCTACACCTTC
clone_size: few
v_call: TRBV4-1
j_call: TRBJ1-2
d_call: .

cdr3_aa: CSARNSGTSSYEQYF
cdr3_nt: TGCAGTGCTAGAAATTCCGGGACTAGCTCCTACGAGCAGTACTTC
clone_size: few
v_call: TRBV20-1
j_call: TRBJ2-7
d_call: TRBD2

cdr3_aa: CASRTGRHTEAFF
cdr3_nt: TGTGCCAGCAGGACAGGGCGGCACACTGAAGCTTTCTTT
clone_size: .
v_call: TRBV6-1
j_call: TRBJ1-1
d_call: TRBD1

cdr3_aa: CSALDVRLAKNIQYF
cdr3_nt: TGCAGTGCTCTGGACGTCAGGCTAGCCAAAAACATTCAGTACTTC
clone_size: .
v_call: TRBV20-1
j_call: TRBJ2-4
d_call: .

cdr3_aa: CASSIRGGQKNYEQYF
cdr3_nt: TGTGCCAGCAGCATAAGGGGGGGACAGAAAAACTACGAGCAGTACTTC
clone_size: few
v_call: TRBV7-8
j_call: TRBJ2-7
d_call: .

cdr3_aa: CASSSLGTAFQETQYF
cdr3_nt: TGTGCCAGCAGCTCACTGGGGACGGCTTTCCAAGAGACCCAGTACTTC
clone_size: .
v_call: TRBV11-2
j_call: TRBJ2-5
d_call: .

cdr3_aa: CASSPNPGTGYTEAFF
cdr3_nt: TGCGCCAGCAGTCCAAACCCCGGGACAGGGTATACTGAAGCTTTCTTT
clone_size: .
v_call: TRBV5-1
j_call: TRBJ1-1
d_call: TRBD1

cdr3_aa: CASSSLTYRDRVDTGELFF
cdr3_nt: TGTGCCAGCAGTTCCCTCACCTATCGGGACAGGGTGGACACCGGGGAGCTGTTTTTT
clone_size: few
v_call: TRBV27
j_call: TRBJ2-2
d_call: TRBD1

cdr3_aa: CASSFLMNTEAFF
cdr3_nt: TGTGCCAGCAGTTTCCTGATGAACACTGAAGCTTTCTTT
clone_size: few
v_call: TRBV12-3/TRBV12-4
j_call: TRBJ1-1
d_call: .

cdr3_aa: CSASGGTGLVTYEQYF
cdr3_nt: TGCAGTGCTAGCGGGGGGACCGGACTAGTTACTTACGAGCAGTACTTC
clone_size: few
v_call: TRBV20-1
j_call: TRBJ2-7
d_call: TRBD2

cdr3_aa: CASSLTSDKTQYF
cdr3_nt: TGTGCCAGCAGCTTAACGAGTGATAAGACCCAGTACTTC
clone_size: few
v_call: TRBV7-3
j_call: TRBJ2-5
d_call: .

cdr3_aa: CASSLLSSDSPLHF
cdr3_nt: TGTGCCAGCAGTTTGCTCAGTTCTGATTCACCCCTCCACTTT
clone_size: .
v_call: TRBV6-5
j_call: TRBJ1-6
d_call: .

cdr3_aa: CASSLGPPLDNEQFF
cdr3_nt: TGCGCCAGCAGCTTGGGACCCCCTTTAGACAATGAGCAGTTCTTC
clone_size: .
v_call: TRBV5-1
j_call: TRBJ2-1
d_call: .

cdr3_aa: CASRRQGATYEQYF
cdr3_nt: TGCGCCAGCAGACGACAGGGGGCTACCTACGAGCAGTACTTC
clone_size: few
v_call: TRBV5-1
j_call: TRBJ2-7
d_call: TRBD1

cdr3_aa: CASSPLRGAVDTGELFF
cdr3_nt: TGTGCCAGCAGCCCCCTACGGGGGGCAGTCGACACCGGGGAGCTGTTTTTT
clone_size: few
v_call: TRBV11-2
j_call: TRBJ2-2
d_call: .